The rows below give T cell receptor beta chains drawn from one sample of a study of Graves' ophthalmopathy and Graves' hyperthyroidism. TCRdb re-derived calls from the multiplex PCR reads in MiXCR, one entry per CDR3 protein. The sample has about 210,000 distinct CDR3 sequences; under 30% are singletons. Material: peripheral blood. The receptors derive from a middle-aged man with Graves' ophthalmopathy. Both conserved end residues are part of each CDR3. D genes are given only for firm matches. Clone size is shown for a subset of rows, as once, few, many or a class of expanded clone.

d_call j_call v_call clone_size cdr3_aa cdr3_nt
NA TRBJ2-5 TRBV11-2 many CASSFDHGTQYF TGTGCCAGCAGCTTTGATCATGGGACCCAGTACTTC
NA TRBJ2-7 TRBV28 many CASRGRGRYEQYF TGTGCCAGCAGGGGACGGGGTCGGTACGAGCAGTACTTC
TRBD2 TRBJ2-5 TRBV5-1 many CASSPGLAMGETQYF TGCGCCAGCAGCCCGGGACTAGCGATGGGAGAGACCCAGTACTTC
TRBD2 TRBJ2-2 TRBV6-5 many CANAGREYTGELFF TGTGCCAACGCGGGGAGGGAGTACACCGGGGAGCTGTTTTTT
NA TRBJ1-2 TRBV6-2/TRBV6-3 many CASSGGDGLSRGYTF TGTGCCAGCAGCGGAGGGGACGGGTTGTCGCGCGGCTACACCTTC
TRBD2 TRBJ2-7 TRBV7-2 many CASSLRLAEEQYF TGTGCCAGCAGCCTAAGACTAGCAGAAGAGCAGTACTTC
TRBD2 TRBJ2-5 TRBV25-1 many CASSRMGREAYQETQYF TGTGCCAGCAGCCGAATGGGGAGGGAAGCGTACCAAGAGACCCAGTACTTC
NA TRBJ1-1 TRBV29-1 NA CTVSSVQRNTEAFF TGCACCGTATCGAGCGTACAACGGAACACTGAAGCTTTCTTT
NA TRBJ1-2 TRBV2 many CAGGSGGTVYGYTF TGTGCCGGAGGGTCCGGGGGGACGGTCTATGGCTACACCTTC
NA TRBJ1-1 TRBV19 NA CASRPSSAEAFF TGTGCCAGTAGACCGAGTTCTGCTGAAGCTTTCTTT
TRBD1 TRBJ2-5 TRBV20-1 many CSANRRGTGETQYF TGCAGTGCCAACCGCAGGGGGACGGGGGAGACCCAGTACTTC
TRBD2 TRBJ2-5 TRBV20-1 many CSARMGLAGLETQYF TGCAGTGCTAGGATGGGACTAGCGGGACTTGAGACCCAGTACTTC
TRBD2 TRBJ2-2 TRBV10-3 few CAISDLSGISGELFF TGTGCCATCAGTGACCTAAGCGGGATAAGCGGGGAGCTGTTTTTT
NA TRBJ1-1 TRBV15 many CATSRAGDLGTEAFF TGTGCCACCAGCAGAGCTGGGGACCTGGGCACTGAAGCTTTCTTT
NA TRBJ2-5 TRBV20-1 NA CSATLGPPGETQYF TGCAGTGCTACTCTGGGACCGCCGGGAGAGACCCAGTACTTC
TRBD2 TRBJ2-2 TRBV11-1 NA CASSFRTSANTGELFF TGTGCCAGCAGCTTCAGGACTAGCGCTAACACCGGGGAGCTGTTTTTT
TRBD2 TRBJ2-3 TRBV6-1 NA CASSPGAGADTQYF TGTGCCAGCAGCCCCGGAGCGGGAGCAGATACGCAGTATTTT
TRBD2 TRBJ2-2 TRBV6-5 NA CASSSRTSRNTGELFF TGTGCCAGCAGTTCAAGGACTAGCAGGAACACCGGGGAGCTGTTTTTT
NA TRBJ1-2 TRBV6-2/TRBV6-3 many CASSYGTWGDYGYTF TGTGCCAGCAGTTACGGAACCTGGGGGGACTATGGCTACACCTTC
TRBD1 TRBJ2-7 TRBV5-4 many CASSGRDRLSEQYF TGTGCCAGCAGCGGCCGGGACAGACTTAGCGAGCAGTACTTC
TRBD1 TRBJ1-1 TRBV28 NA CASREGQGNTEAFF TGTGCCAGCAGGGAAGGACAGGGGAACACTGAAGCTTTCTTT
NA TRBJ1-2 TRBV14 many CASSHAGAGANYGYTF TGTGCCAGCAGCCATGCGGGGGCAGGAGCTAACTATGGCTACACCTTC
TRBD2 TRBJ2-7 TRBV11-2 NA CASSLDISGRYEQYF TGTGCCAGCAGCTTAGATATTAGCGGGAGATACGAGCAGTACTTC
TRBD2 TRBJ2-7 TRBV2 NA CASRAIAGGRGEQYF TGTGCCAGCAGGGCAATAGCGGGAGGGCGAGGCGAGCAGTACTTC
NA TRBJ2-7 TRBV29-1 many CSVSGVAYEQYF TGCAGCGTTTCAGGGGTAGCGTACGAGCAGTACTTC
TRBD2 TRBJ2-7 TRBV28 NA CASRVAGGSAYEQYF TGTGCCAGCAGAGTAGCGGGAGGGTCCGCCTACGAGCAGTACTTC
NA TRBJ1-5 TRBV11-2 many CASSSAGGSQPQHF TGTGCCAGCAGCTCCGCCGGGGGGTCTCAGCCCCAGCATTTT
NA TRBJ2-7 TRBV11-1 NA CASSLSSSEQYF TGTGCCAGCAGCTTAAGTTCGAGCGAGCAGTACTTC
NA TRBJ2-7 TRBV12-3/TRBV12-4 many CASSQGVDFSSYEQYF TGTGCCAGCAGCCAAGGGGTCGACTTTAGCTCCTACGAGCAGTACTTC
NA TRBJ1-6 TRBV27 many CASSLGPENSPLHF TGTGCCAGCAGTTTAGGCCCTGAGAATTCACCCCTCCACTTT
NA TRBJ2-2 TRBV6-1 NA CASGGSPNTGELFF TGTGCCAGCGGGGGGTCTCCGAACACCGGGGAGCTGTTTTTT
NA TRBJ1-1 TRBV6-1 NA CASSENLLGTGWEAFF TGTGCCAGCAGTGAAAACCTCCTGGGCACAGGGTGGGAAGCTTTCTTT
TRBD1 TRBJ2-7 TRBV6-2/TRBV6-3 once CPSSRGTGALGEQYF TGTCCCAGCAGCCGGGGGACAGGGGCCCTCGGGGAGCAGTACTTC
NA TRBJ2-2 TRBV7-2 NA CVSSASYDGELFF TGTGTCAGCAGCGCAAGTTACGACGGGGAGCTGTTTTTT
TRBD1 TRBJ2-7 TRBV11-1 NA CASSLIGQGAGNYEQYF TGTGCCAGCAGCTTAATCGGACAGGGGGCGGGCAACTACGAGCAGTACTTC
NA TRBJ2-7 TRBV11-2 many CASRDLRKTLQYF TGTGCCAGCAGAGACCTCAGGAAGACCCTTCAGTACTTC
NA TRBJ1-1 TRBV29-1 many CSVLPGVNTEAFF TGCAGCGTTTTACCAGGGGTGAACACTGAAGCTTTCTTT
TRBD1 TRBJ2-7 TRBV28 NA CASSLSTGGNDEQYF TGTGCCAGCAGTTTATCTACAGGGGGCAACGACGAGCAGTACTTC
NA TRBJ1-2 TRBV6-1 many CASSGGHYGYTF TGTGCCAGCAGTGGGGGACACTATGGCTACACCTTC
NA TRBJ1-2 TRBV11-2 NA CASSLDPGGNYGYTF TGTGCCAGCAGCTTAGATCCCGGCGGTAACTATGGCTACACCTTC
NA TRBJ2-2 TRBV2 many CASSLLVSGELFF TGTGCCAGCAGCCTCCTAGTGTCCGGGGAGCTGTTTTTT
NA TRBJ1-2 TRBV12-3/TRBV12-4 NA CASTRDLKDGYTF TGTGCCAGCACCAGGGATCTCAAAGATGGCTACACCTTC
TRBD1 TRBJ2-7 TRBV20-1 many CSAREQGVEQYF TGCAGTGCTAGAGAGCAGGGGGTCGAGCAGTACTTC
TRBD1 TRBJ1-5 TRBV20-1 many CSAAQGASSNQPQHF TGCAGTGCAGCACAGGGGGCAAGTAGCAATCAGCCCCAGCATTTT
NA TRBJ2-2 TRBV11-2 many CASSFSRAPGELLF TGTGCCAGCAGCTTCTCTAGGGCCCCCGGGGAGCTGCTTTTT
NA TRBJ2-7 TRBV29-1 NA CSSRDTSYEQYF TGCAGCTCCCGGGACACCTCCTACGAGCAGTACTTC
TRBD1 TRBJ2-7 TRBV5-1 NA CASSSGTGGRYEQYF TGCGCCAGCAGCTCGGGGACAGGGGGGAGATACGAGCAGTACTTC
NA TRBJ2-7 TRBV4-1 NA CASSQVVSSYEQYF TGCGCCAGCAGCCAAGTCGTCAGCTCCTACGAGCAGTACTTC
NA TRBJ2-7 TRBV6-8 few CASRGPGGSYEQYF TGTGCCAGCCGCGGCCCTGGCGGATCCTACGAGCAGTACTTC
NA TRBJ2-7 TRBV20-1 many CSARDDVSSYEQYF TGCAGTGCTAGAGATGACGTCAGCTCCTACGAGCAGTACTTC
TRBD2 TRBJ2-5 TRBV28 NA CASSLGAGGEETQYF TGTGCCAGCAGTTTAGGGGCGGGAGGGGAGGAGACCCAGTACTTC
TRBD2 TRBJ2-7 TRBV6-1 NA CASSEKVVREVHEQYF TGTGCCAGCAGTGAAAAAGTGGTGCGGGAGGTCCACGAGCAGTACTTC
NA TRBJ2-7 TRBV28 many CASSLQYEQYF TGTGCCAGCAGTCTCCAATACGAGCAGTACTTC
TRBD1 TRBJ1-2 TRBV6-5 many CASSVISTGVRYGYTF TGTGCCAGCAGCGTCATCTCCACAGGGGTTCGGTATGGCTACACCTTC
NA TRBJ2-7 TRBV7-9 once CASSPNVRPYEQYF TGTGCCAGCAGCCCAAATGTACGGCCCTACGAGCAGTACTTC
NA TRBJ2-5 TRBV12-3/TRBV12-4 many CASGGPLQETQYF TGTGCCAGCGGTGGGCCATTACAAGAGACCCAGTACTTC